Described below is a single T cell receptor beta chain sequence and its context. The data stem from a study of Ad26.COV2.S vaccination and SARS-CoV-2 variants. Described treatment: around 19 received Ad26.COV2.S at low or high dose, single or two shots; 5 received placebo; per-sample allocation not given. Sample collection was performed on day 63 after the first vaccine or placebo injection. Germline V gene sequence: CDR1 KGHSH, CDR2 LQKENI. The CDR3 extends over 15 amino acids. With 3 bases removed from V and 6 bases from J, the gap between germline ends came to 12 bases. Using immunoSEQ multiplex PCR, the repertoire was profiled, and TCRdb retains in-frame clones only, with some absent. This table holds 300,000 to 400,000 clones, 88% found once.

J is TRBJ1-6 and V is TRBV18; perhaps TRBD1 as D (5 bases). Sample: peripheral blood, taken in a trial of Ad26.COV2.S vaccine versus placebo. The TCR was taken from a person aged 18 to 59 who received the Ad26.COV2.S COVID-19 vaccine or a placebo. CDR3 nucleotide sequence: TGTGCCAGCTCACCGCTGGGACTAACTAATTCACCCCTCCACTTT. Amino acids: CASSPLGLTNSPLHF.